Listed below are T cell receptor beta chains from one sample, sequenced in a study of blood T cell repertoires in COVID-19. The table came from immunoSEQ multiplex PCR; TCRdb's copy has only in-frame clones and leaves some out. The sample has 300,000 to 450,000 clones, about 90% seen once. Material: PBMCs or T cells enriched from blood (not recorded which). These receptors originate from a woman aged 25 to 45 who had recovered from COVID-19. The CDR3 runs from the conserved cysteine through the conserved F or W. D genes are given only for firm matches. Size is stated for part of the rows, as once, few or many counts, or as a class when the clone is expanded.

v_gene,abundance,len,j_gene,d_gene,CDR3nt,CDR3aa
TRBV6-5,once,13,TRBJ1-2,NA,TGTGCCAGCAGAAGACAGGTGAACTATGGCTACACCTTC,CASRRQVNYGYTF
TRBV6-5,NA,15,TRBJ2-2,NA,TGTGCCAGCACCCCGGAGCCAGCGTCCACCGGGGAGCTGTTTTTT,CASTPEPASTGELFF
TRBV6-5,NA,14,TRBJ1-1,NA,TGTGCCAGCACTCGTCCCCACCCGGGATTCGAAGCTTTCTTT,CASTRPHPGFEAFF
TRBV24-1,NA,14,TRBJ2-3,NA,TGTGCCACCAGTGGGGTCAGGGACACAGATACGCAGTATTTT,CATSGVRDTDTQYF
TRBV7-9,NA,16,TRBJ2-1,TRBD1,TGTGCCAGCAGCCTTAGTAGACAGGGGCCCTACAATGAGCAGTTCTTC,CASSLSRQGPYNEQFF
TRBV21-1,NA,16,TRBJ1-1,NA,TGTGCCAGCAGCCAGGGGGCAGGGGGGCTGGACACTGAAGCTTTCTTT,CASSQGAGGLDTEAFF
TRBV6-5,NA,15,TRBJ2-7,TRBD1,TGTGCCAGCAGGAGGACAGGGTTCGATTCGGGCGAGCAGTACTTC,CASRRTGFDSGEQYF
TRBV12-3/TRBV12-4,NA,12,TRBJ1-1,TRBD1,TGTGCCAGCAGACGGACAGGGTATGAAGCTTTCTTT,CASRRTGYEAFF
TRBV19,NA,16,TRBJ1-4,TRBD1,TGTGCCAGTAGTATGGACGGACAGGGGCGGAATGAAAAACTGTTTTTT,CASSMDGQGRNEKLFF
TRBV4-1,NA,13,TRBJ1-2,TRBD1,TGCGCCACTCGGGACAGGGGGCAAGAAGGCTACACCTTC,CATRDRGQEGYTF
TRBV29-1,once,13,TRBJ2-2,NA,TGCAGCGTGCTCAGGGTGAACACCGGGGAGCTGTTTTTT,CSVLRVNTGELFF